This T cell receptor (beta chain) originates from a study of human CD4 T cells and Enterobacteriaceae. Ex vivo total memory CD4+ cells were sequenced at deep level. This table comes from immunoSEQ multiplex PCR, and its TCRdb copy is limited to in-frame clones, with some not included. Here the sample spans approximately 26,000 clones, 65% to 85% being singletons. Study observations and caveats: Ex vivo, broadly cross-reactive clonotypes appeared more expanded than specific ones.

All CD4+ cells other than CD45RA+CCR7+CD95- naive cells were sorted as memory, over 98% pure. As regards this clone: Its antigen is not identified.

The germline gives CDR1 SGHTA, CDR2 FQGNSA. The CDR3 loop spans 15 amino acids. V shed 0 bases and J shed 4 bases, with 13 bases lying between them. The TCR was taken from a human donor in good health. Material for sequencing was memory CD4+ T cells from blood. V gene TRBV7-2 combines with J gene TRBJ2-7; D call uncertain. In DNA form, the CDR3 reads TGTGCCAGCAGCTTAGCGCTTCGATCACAATACGAGCAGTACTTC. As protein: CASSLALRSQYEQYF.